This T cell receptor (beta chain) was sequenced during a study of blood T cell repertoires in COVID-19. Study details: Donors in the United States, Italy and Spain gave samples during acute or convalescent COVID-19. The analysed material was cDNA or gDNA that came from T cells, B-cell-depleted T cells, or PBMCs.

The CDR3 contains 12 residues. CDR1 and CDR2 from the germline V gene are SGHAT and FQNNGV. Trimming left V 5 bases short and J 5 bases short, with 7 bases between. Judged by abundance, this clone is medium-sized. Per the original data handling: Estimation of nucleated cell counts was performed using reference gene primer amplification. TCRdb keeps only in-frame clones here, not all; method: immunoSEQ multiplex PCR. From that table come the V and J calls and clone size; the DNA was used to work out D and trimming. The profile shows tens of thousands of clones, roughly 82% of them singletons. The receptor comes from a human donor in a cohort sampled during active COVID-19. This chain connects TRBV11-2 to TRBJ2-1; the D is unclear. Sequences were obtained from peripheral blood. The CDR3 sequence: CASSEQNNEQFF. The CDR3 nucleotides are TGTGCCAGCAGCGAACAGAACAATGAGCAGTTCTTC.